This TCR beta chain was profiled in a study of blood T cells in healthy people across ages. General study findings and limits: Relative to aged donors, long-lived donors carried more naive CD4+ cells and displayed higher diversity.

The use of a sample-barcoded 5' primer and a J-beta primer mix characterized a second PCR of 7 to 11 cycles. The template-switch adaptor was a 5' adaptor with 12 random nucleotides. It tagged each cDNA molecule. TCRdb fed the 5' RACE reads into MiXCR, producing one record per CDR3 protein. The sample lists 1.5 million to 2 million distinct CDR3 sequences; approximately 30% were seen once. This CDR3 comprises 14 residues. V gave up 11 bases and J gave up 1 base, with 17 bases separating them. The V gene's germline CDR1 is SNHLY and CDR2 FYNNEI. Researchers isolated at least 7 million PBMCs per sample. This clonotype has more than one count but fewer than ten. Antigen: not known.

The clonotype comes from a woman in her 30s in good health. Input material: blood. V usage is TRBV2 and J usage is TRBJ1-1; D is possibly TRBD1 (5 bases). The CDR3 loop reads CARQQVGPNTEAFF. The CDR3 nucleotides are TGTGCCCGGCAGCAGGTGGGGCCGAACACTGAAGCTTTCTTT.